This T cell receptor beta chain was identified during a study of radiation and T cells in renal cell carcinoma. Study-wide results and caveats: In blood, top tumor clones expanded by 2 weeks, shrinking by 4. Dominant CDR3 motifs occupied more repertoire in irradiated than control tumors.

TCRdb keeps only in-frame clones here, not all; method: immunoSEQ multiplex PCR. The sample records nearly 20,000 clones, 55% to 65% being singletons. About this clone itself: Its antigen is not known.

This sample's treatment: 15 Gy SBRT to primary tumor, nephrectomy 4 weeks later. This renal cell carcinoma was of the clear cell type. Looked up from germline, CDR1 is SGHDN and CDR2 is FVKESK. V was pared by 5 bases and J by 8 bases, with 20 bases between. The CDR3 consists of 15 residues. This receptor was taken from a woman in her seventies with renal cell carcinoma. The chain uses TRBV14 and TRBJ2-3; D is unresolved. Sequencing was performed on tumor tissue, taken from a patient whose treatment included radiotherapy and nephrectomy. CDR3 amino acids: CASSTRAQLRSTQYF. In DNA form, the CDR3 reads TGTGCCAGCAGCACCCGGGCCCAACTCAGGAGTACGCAGTATTTT.